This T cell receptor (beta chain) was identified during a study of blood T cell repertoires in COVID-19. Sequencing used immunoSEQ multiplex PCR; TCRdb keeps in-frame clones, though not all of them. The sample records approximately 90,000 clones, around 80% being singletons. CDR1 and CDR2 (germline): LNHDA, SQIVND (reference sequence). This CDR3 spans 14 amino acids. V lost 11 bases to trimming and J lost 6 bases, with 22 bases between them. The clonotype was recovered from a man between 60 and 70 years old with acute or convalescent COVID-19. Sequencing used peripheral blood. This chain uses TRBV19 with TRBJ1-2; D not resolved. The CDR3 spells CASNQMGAQDGYTF. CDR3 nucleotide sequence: TGTGCCTCTAATCAGATGGGAGCGCAGGATGGCTACACCTTC.